The 2 T cell receptor beta chains presented below share a single source sample, sequenced in a study of regulatory T cells in long-lasting Graves disease (dated by TCRdb to about 2021). The time point label corresponds to: persistent/refractory GD, antithyroid drugs over 5 years with positive TRAb. For both TCR sequencing and RNA sequencing, RNA was extracted from PBMCs using TRIzol. Library creation used multiplex PCR. TCRdb names Illumina HiSeq 4000 as the instrument used. CDR3 regions were amplified by Arm-PCR with iRepertoire HTBI primers to construct TCR beta libraries. The public sequencing data were trimmed at Q25 with fastp and processed into clonotypes with MiXCR by TCRdb, which kept only in-frame beta chains. Each entry merges the rows of one CDR3 protein and shows their most common DNA and genes. In this sample the table shows some 420,000 distinct CDR3 sequences, approximately 23% of which occur a single time. The ten largest account for about 12% of the sample.

The sample here was peripheral blood mononuclear cells (PBMCs), taken when the disease was refractory, from a patient treated with antithyroid drugs. The source is a female donor with Graves disease.

This clonotype has at least ten counts. This rearrangement joins TRBV6-5 to TRBJ1-5; 7 nucleotides line up with TRBD1. V was pared by 2 bases and J by 1 base, with 8 bases of the junction left unmatched. The CDR3 is 17 residues long. Germline V CDR1 and CDR2: MNHEY, SVGAGI. This chain's CDR3 is CASSYGRGKESNQPQHF. CDR3 bases: TGTGCCAGCAGTTACGGCAGGGGGAAGGAGAGCAATCAGCCCCAGCATTTT.

This clonotype was recorded a few times. The chain couples TRBV18 to TRBJ1-1, with D maybe TRBD1 (6 bases). V was pared by 0 bases and J by 5 bases, with 10 bases between. The V gene's germline CDR1 is KGHSH and CDR2 LQKENI. The CDR3 length is 14 residues. Written as DNA, the CDR3 is TGTGCCAGCTCACCACCGGACAGCTGGACTGAAGCTTTCTTT. This translates into CASSPPDSWTEAFF.